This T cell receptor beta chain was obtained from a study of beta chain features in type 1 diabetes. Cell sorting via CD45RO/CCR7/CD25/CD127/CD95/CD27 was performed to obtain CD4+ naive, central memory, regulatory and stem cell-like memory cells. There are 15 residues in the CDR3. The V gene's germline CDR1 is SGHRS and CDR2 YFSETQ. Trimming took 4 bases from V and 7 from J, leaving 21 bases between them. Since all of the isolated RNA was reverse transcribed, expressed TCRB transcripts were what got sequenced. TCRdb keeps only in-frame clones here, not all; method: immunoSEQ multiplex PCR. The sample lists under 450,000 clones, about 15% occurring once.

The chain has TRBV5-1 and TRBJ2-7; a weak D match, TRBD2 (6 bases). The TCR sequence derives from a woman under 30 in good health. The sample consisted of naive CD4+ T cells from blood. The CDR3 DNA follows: TGCGCCAGCAGCCGACAAAGGGAACTAGCAGGGGAGCAGTACTTC. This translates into CASSRQRELAGEQYF.